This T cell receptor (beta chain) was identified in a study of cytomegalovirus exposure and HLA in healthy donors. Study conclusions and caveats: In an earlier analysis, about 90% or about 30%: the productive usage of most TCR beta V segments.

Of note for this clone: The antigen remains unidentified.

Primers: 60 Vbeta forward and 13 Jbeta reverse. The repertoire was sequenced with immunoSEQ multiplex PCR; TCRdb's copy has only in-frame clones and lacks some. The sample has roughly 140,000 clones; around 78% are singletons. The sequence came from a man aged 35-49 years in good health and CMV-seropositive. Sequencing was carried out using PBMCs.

The CDR3 DNA sequence: TGTGCCTGGAATCGTCCGGGTCAAAGCTCCTATAATTCACCCCTCCACTTT. It encodes CAWNRPGQSSYNSPLHF. The V call is TRBV30, the J call TRBJ1-6; no clear D gene. Trimming removed 4 bases at V and 0 bases at J, with 16 bases between. Germline CDR1 and CDR2: GTSNPN and SVGIG (reference sequence). This CDR3 has 17 amino acids.